Listed below are T cell receptor beta chains from one sample, sequenced in a study of identical twins. TCRdb re-called the 5' RACE reads through MiXCR, storing one row per CDR3 protein. The sample consists of about 200,000 distinct CDR3 sequences, 6.5% to 8% of them appearing once. Another study also made use of these data, one on T cells expressing NK-cell markers.

Source material: CD8+ T cells sorted from blood. The receptor set was obtained from a woman between 18 and 29 years old in good health. Each CDR3 is given with its conserved first and last residue. A D gene is named only where the DNA matches it firmly. Size is omitted from some rows. Given values are once, few, many or a class for expanded clones.

D gene	V gene	clone size	J gene	CDR3 DNA	CDR3 protein
.	TRBV6-5	few	TRBJ2-2	TGTGCCAGCAGTTCCATGGACAGCCCCGAGGCCGGGGAGCTGTTTTTT	CASSSMDSPEAGELFF
TRBD1	TRBV6-1	.	TRBJ1-1	TGTGCCAGCAGCACACAGGGGGGAACTGAAGCTTTCTTT	CASSTQGGTEAFF
TRBD1	TRBV3-1	.	TRBJ1-6	TGTGCCAGCAGCCAAGACAATCCTGGACAGGTATTGGGATCACCCCTCCACTTT	CASSQDNPGQVLGSPLHF
TRBD1	TRBV30	.	TRBJ2-7	TGTGCCTGGAGTGTAGGGGACAGCGTCTACGAGCAGTACTTC	CAWSVGDSVYEQYF
.	TRBV14	few	TRBJ1-4	TGTGCCAGCAGCCAAGATTATGGGTCGGGGGCGAGTGAAGAAAAACTGTTTTTT	CASSQDYGSGASEEKLFF
.	TRBV14	many	TRBJ2-5	TGTGCCAGCAGCCACCCATTGTACCAAGAGACCCAGTACTTC	CASSHPLYQETQYF
.	TRBV2	few	TRBJ2-2	TGTGCCAGCAGAGACATGAACACCGGGGAGCTGTTTTTT	CASRDMNTGELFF
TRBD2	TRBV27	.	TRBJ2-1	TGTGCCAGCAGTTCTGGGACTAGCGGGGGGGCTCGAAATGAGCAGTTCTTC	CASSSGTSGGARNEQFF
.	TRBV12-3/TRBV12-4	.	TRBJ2-3	TGTGCCAGCAGTTGGACAGATACGCAGTATTTT	CASSWTDTQYF
.	TRBV20-1	.	TRBJ1-1	TGCAGTGCTAGACTGATTGGGGACACTGAAGCTTTCTTT	CSARLIGDTEAFF
.	TRBV10-2	.	TRBJ2-5	TGCGCCAGCAGTGAATCCGGGCCTCAAGAGACCCAGTACTTC	CASSESGPQETQYF
TRBD2	TRBV12-3/TRBV12-4	many	TRBJ2-7	TGTGCCAGCAGTCTAGCGGGAGTATACGAGCAGTACTTC	CASSLAGVYEQYF
.	TRBV7-6	.	TRBJ2-5	TGTGCCAGCAGCTTAGGTGTAGACGGCGTTGGCCAAGAGGCCCAGTACTTC	CASSLGVDGVGQEAQYF
TRBD2	TRBV4-1	few	TRBJ2-1	TGCGCCAGCAGCCAAGACCAGGGTAGCGGGGGGCGCTCCTACAATGAGCAGTTCTTC	CASSQDQGSGGRSYNEQFF
TRBD2	TRBV12-3/TRBV12-4	.	TRBJ2-3	TGTGCCAGCAGGGAACTTAGCGGGGCGACAGATACGCAGTATTTT	CASRELSGATDTQYF
.	TRBV27	.	TRBJ1-2	TGTGCCAGCAGTTTATCAGGGCTCGGGCTCGGAGATGGCTACACCTTC	CASSLSGLGLGDGYTF
.	TRBV21-1	.	TRBJ2-5	TGTGCCAGCAGCAAGGCAGGGGGGGAGACCCAGTACTTC	CASSKAGGETQYF
TRBD1	TRBV20-1	few	TRBJ2-7	TGCAGTGCCAACGACAGGGGTTCCTCCTACGAGCAGTACTTC	CSANDRGSSYEQYF
.	TRBV12-3/TRBV12-4	many	TRBJ2-1	TGTGCCAGCACCAAAGACGGTGCTTTCAATGAGCAGTTCTTC	CASTKDGAFNEQFF
.	TRBV9	many	TRBJ2-7	TGTGCCAGCAGCGTAGCTGGCAGGGACTACGAGCAGTACTTC	CASSVAGRDYEQYF
.	TRBV12-5	few	TRBJ1-1	TGTGCTAGTGGTTTGGGCCAGAGGGCTGAAGCTTTCTTT	CASGLGQRAEAFF
.	TRBV7-9	.	TRBJ2-7	TGTGCCAGCAGCTCACCCGTACAGGGTTTCTCCTACGAGCAGTACTTC	CASSSPVQGFSYEQYF
.	TRBV9	.	TRBJ1-3	TGTGCCAGCAGCGTAAAAGTGGGCTCTGGAAACACCATATATTTT	CASSVKVGSGNTIYF
TRBD2	TRBV7-2	.	TRBJ2-7	TGTGCCAGCAGCTTAGACAGCGGGGTCTACGAGCAGTACTTC	CASSLDSGVYEQYF
.	TRBV20-1	many	TRBJ2-7	TGCAGTGCACCTTCCCCGAGGCGGCCGGGGGAGCAGTACTTC	CSAPSPRRPGEQYF
TRBD2	TRBV20-1	few	TRBJ2-3	TGCAGTGCTACCGCGGGGGGGCCAGCAGATACGCAGTATTTT	CSATAGGPADTQYF
.	TRBV12-3/TRBV12-4	few	TRBJ2-1	TGTGCCAGCAGTTTGGTAGCGGAGGTTAATGAGCAGTTCTTC	CASSLVAEVNEQFF
.	TRBV4-2	.	TRBJ1-1	TGTGCCAGCAGCCCCCGCAGAGGGGCTCGGTTCTTT	CASSPRRGARFF
TRBD2	TRBV2	many	TRBJ2-7	TGTGCCAGAAGCGGGGATATCTCCTACGAGCAGTACTTC	CARSGDISYEQYF
.	TRBV20-1	.	TRBJ1-3	TGCAGTGCTAGAGTAGTGGACGGTGAAGCTGGAAACACCATATATTTT	CSARVVDGEAGNTIYF
.	TRBV5-6	many	TRBJ1-2	TGTGCCAGCAGCTTGGGCCGGGGGGCCAAGGATGGCTACACCTTC	CASSLGRGAKDGYTF
.	TRBV10-2	.	TRBJ2-1	TGCGCCAGCAGCCCATGGGCCGTCGTTGAGCAGTTCTTC	CASSPWAVVEQFF
TRBD2	TRBV14	few	TRBJ2-1	TGTGCCAGCAGCCACCGACTAGCGGGAGGAGGCAATGAGCAGTTCTTC	CASSHRLAGGGNEQFF
TRBD1	TRBV27	few	TRBJ1-2	TGTGCCAGCAGCCGACCGGGACAGGGAGACTACACCTTC	CASSRPGQGDYTF
.	TRBV15	.	TRBJ2-7	TGTGCCACCAGCAGAGTGAGGGGCCGGGAGCAGTACTTC	CATSRVRGREQYF